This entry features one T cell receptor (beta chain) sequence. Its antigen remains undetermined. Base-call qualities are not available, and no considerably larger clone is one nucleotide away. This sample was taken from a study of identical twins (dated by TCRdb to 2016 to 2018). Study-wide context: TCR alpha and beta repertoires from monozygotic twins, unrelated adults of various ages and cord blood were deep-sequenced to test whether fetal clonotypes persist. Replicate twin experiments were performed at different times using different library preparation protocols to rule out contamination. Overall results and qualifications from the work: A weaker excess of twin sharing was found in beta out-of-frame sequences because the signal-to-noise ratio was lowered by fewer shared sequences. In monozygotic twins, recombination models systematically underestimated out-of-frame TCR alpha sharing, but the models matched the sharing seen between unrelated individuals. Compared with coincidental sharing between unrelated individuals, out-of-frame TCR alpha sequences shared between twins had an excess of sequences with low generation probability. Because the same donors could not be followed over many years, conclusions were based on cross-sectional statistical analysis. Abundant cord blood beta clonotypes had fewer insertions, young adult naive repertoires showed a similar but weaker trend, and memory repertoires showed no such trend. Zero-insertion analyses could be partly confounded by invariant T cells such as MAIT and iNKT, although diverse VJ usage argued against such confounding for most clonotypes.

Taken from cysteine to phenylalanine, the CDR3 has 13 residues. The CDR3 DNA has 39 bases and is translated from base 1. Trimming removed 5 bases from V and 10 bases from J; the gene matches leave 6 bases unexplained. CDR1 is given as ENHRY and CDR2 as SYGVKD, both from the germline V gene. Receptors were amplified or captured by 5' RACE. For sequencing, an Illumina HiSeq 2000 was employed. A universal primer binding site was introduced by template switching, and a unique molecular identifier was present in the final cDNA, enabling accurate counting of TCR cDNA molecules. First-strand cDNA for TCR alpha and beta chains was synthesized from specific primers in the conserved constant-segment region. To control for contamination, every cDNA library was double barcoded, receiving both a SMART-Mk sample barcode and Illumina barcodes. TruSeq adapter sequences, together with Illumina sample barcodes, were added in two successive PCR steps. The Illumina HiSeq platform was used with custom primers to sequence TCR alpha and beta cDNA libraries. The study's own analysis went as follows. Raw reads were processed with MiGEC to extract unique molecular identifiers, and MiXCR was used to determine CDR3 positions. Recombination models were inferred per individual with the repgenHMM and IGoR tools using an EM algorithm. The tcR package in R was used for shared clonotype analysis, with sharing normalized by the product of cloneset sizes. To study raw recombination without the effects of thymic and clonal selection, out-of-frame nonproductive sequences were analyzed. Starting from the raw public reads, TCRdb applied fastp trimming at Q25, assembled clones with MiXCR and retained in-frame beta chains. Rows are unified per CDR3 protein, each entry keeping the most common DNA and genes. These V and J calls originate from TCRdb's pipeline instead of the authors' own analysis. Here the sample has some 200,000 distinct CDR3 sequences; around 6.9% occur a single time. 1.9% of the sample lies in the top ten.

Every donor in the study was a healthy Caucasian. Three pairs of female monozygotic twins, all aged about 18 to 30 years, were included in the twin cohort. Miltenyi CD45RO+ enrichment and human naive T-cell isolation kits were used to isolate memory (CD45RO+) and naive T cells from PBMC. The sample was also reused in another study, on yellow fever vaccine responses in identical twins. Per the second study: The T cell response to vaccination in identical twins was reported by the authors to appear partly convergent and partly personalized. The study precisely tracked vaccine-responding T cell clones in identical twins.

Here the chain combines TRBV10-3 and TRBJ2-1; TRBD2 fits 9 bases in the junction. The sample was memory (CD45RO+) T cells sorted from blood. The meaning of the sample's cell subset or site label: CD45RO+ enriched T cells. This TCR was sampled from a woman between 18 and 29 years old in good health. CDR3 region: CAISPGLAGEQFF. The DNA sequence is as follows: TGTGCCATCAGTCCGGGACTAGCAGGGGAGCAGTTCTTC.